This T cell receptor beta chain derives from a study of cytomegalovirus exposure and HLA in healthy donors. V gave up 1 base and J gave up 0 bases, with 12 bases separating them. Germline values: CDR1 LNHDA, CDR2 SQIVND (reference sequence). The CDR3 is 17 residues long. Study-wide results and limits: After further analysis at a later stage, under 20,000 TCR beta sequences were associated with HLA alleles at 0.05 false discovery rate.

A multiplex PCR was run with 60 Vbeta primers and 13 Jbeta primers. Here immunoSEQ multiplex PCR was the method, and the copy in TCRdb shows in-frame clones only, minus some. Seen here are about 140,000 clones, roughly four fifths observed once, and the top ten hold around 7.8%. This clone was found a few times. No antigen is known for it. The sequence derives from a woman between 45 and 65 years old in good health and CMV-seropositive. Sequenced sample: PBMCs. V usage is TRBV19 and J usage is TRBJ2-2, with TRBD2 as a possible D gene (7 bases). The CDR3 here is CASSIGRGGANTGELFF. The CDR3, as DNA: TGTGCCAGTAGTATAGGGAGGGGGGGCGCGAACACCGGGGAGCTGTTTTTT.